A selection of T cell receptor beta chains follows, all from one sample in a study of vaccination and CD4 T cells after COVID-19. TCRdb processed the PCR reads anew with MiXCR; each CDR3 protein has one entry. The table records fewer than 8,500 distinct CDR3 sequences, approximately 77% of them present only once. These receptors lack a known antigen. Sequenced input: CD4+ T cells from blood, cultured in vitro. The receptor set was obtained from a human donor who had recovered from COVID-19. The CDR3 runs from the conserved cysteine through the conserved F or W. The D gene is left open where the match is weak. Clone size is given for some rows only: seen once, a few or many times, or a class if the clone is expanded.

CDR3aa: CASSTAGASGELFF
CDR3nt: TGTGCCAGCAGCACCGCGGGGGCGAGCGGGGAGCTGTTTTTT
abundance: -
v_gene: TRBV7-8
d_gene: -
j_gene: TRBJ2-2

CDR3aa: CASGGGLQPQHF
CDR3nt: TGTGCCAGCGGGGGGGGTCTTCAGCCCCAGCATTTT
abundance: -
v_gene: TRBV6-1
d_gene: -
j_gene: TRBJ1-5

CDR3aa: CASSPTRLAGGSDTQYF
CDR3nt: TGTGCCAGCAGCCCTACCAGACTAGCGGGAGGATCGGATACGCAGTATTTT
abundance: -
v_gene: TRBV7-9
d_gene: TRBD2
j_gene: TRBJ2-3

CDR3aa: CSVQGGQAIYNSPLHF
CDR3nt: TGCAGTGTTCAGGGAGGACAGGCCATCTATAATTCACCCCTCCACTTT
abundance: -
v_gene: TRBV20-1
d_gene: TRBD1
j_gene: TRBJ1-6

CDR3aa: CASSPGTGIETQYF
CDR3nt: TGTGCCAGCAGCCCCGGGACAGGGATAGAGACCCAGTACTTC
abundance: -
v_gene: TRBV28
d_gene: TRBD1
j_gene: TRBJ2-5

CDR3aa: CSAGTSHSYEQYF
CDR3nt: TGCAGTGCCGGGACTAGCCATTCCTACGAGCAGTACTTC
abundance: -
v_gene: TRBV20-1
d_gene: TRBD2
j_gene: TRBJ2-7

CDR3aa: CASSQATETRYF
CDR3nt: TGTGCCAGCAGCCAGGCGACGGAGACCCGGTACTTC
abundance: -
v_gene: TRBV11-3
d_gene: -
j_gene: TRBJ2-5

CDR3aa: CASSFGAADTQYF
CDR3nt: TGTGCCAGCAGCTTCGGAGCCGCAGATACGCAGTATTTT
abundance: once
v_gene: TRBV7-8
d_gene: -
j_gene: TRBJ2-3

CDR3aa: CATSGGQGSSGANVLTF
CDR3nt: TGTGCCACCAGTGGGGGACAGGGAAGCTCTGGGGCCAACGTCCTGACTTTC
abundance: -
v_gene: TRBV24-1
d_gene: TRBD1
j_gene: TRBJ2-6

CDR3aa: CASSPDLGSTTEAFF
CDR3nt: TGTGCCAGCAGCCCGGACCTAGGCTCGACCACTGAAGCTTTCTTT
abundance: -
v_gene: TRBV5-4
d_gene: -
j_gene: TRBJ1-1

CDR3aa: CSASNDGDRGYTF
CDR3nt: TGCAGTGCTAGTAACGACGGGGATCGAGGCTACACCTTC
abundance: -
v_gene: TRBV20-1
d_gene: -
j_gene: TRBJ1-2

CDR3aa: CASSLKAEIGYTF
CDR3nt: TGTGCCAGCAGTTTGAAAGCGGAAATTGGCTACACCTTC
abundance: -
v_gene: TRBV28
d_gene: -
j_gene: TRBJ1-2

CDR3aa: CASSTGTEYGYTF
CDR3nt: TGTGCCAGCAGCACCGGGACAGAATATGGCTACACCTTC
abundance: -
v_gene: TRBV7-3
d_gene: TRBD1
j_gene: TRBJ1-2

CDR3aa: CASSWVDRGRQPQHF
CDR3nt: TGTGCCAGTAGTTGGGTCGACAGGGGACGTCAGCCCCAGCATTTT
abundance: -
v_gene: TRBV19
d_gene: TRBD1
j_gene: TRBJ1-5

CDR3aa: CASSTRGQPQHF
CDR3nt: TGTGCCAGCAGTACGCGGGGCCAGCCCCAGCATTTT
abundance: -
v_gene: TRBV7-2
d_gene: -
j_gene: TRBJ1-5

CDR3aa: CASSLNADSKLFF
CDR3nt: TGTGCCAGCAGTTTAAATGCCGACTCCAAGCTGTTTTTT
abundance: once
v_gene: TRBV27
d_gene: -
j_gene: TRBJ2-2

CDR3aa: CASPSETSYEQYF
CDR3nt: TGCGCCAGCCCCTCCGAAACTTCCTACGAGCAGTACTTC
abundance: -
v_gene: TRBV23-1
d_gene: -
j_gene: TRBJ2-7

CDR3aa: CAISGGGSQETQYF
CDR3nt: TGTGCCATCAGTGGGGGGGGTTCCCAAGAGACCCAGTACTTC
abundance: -
v_gene: TRBV10-3
d_gene: TRBD2
j_gene: TRBJ2-5

CDR3aa: CASSELGRHAYGYTF
CDR3nt: TGCGCCAGCAGTGAGCTCGGCAGGCACGCTTATGGCTACACCTTC
abundance: -
v_gene: TRBV10-2
d_gene: -
j_gene: TRBJ1-2

CDR3aa: CSASQGMGNQPQHF
CDR3nt: TGCAGTGCTAGCCAGGGAATGGGCAATCAGCCCCAGCATTTT
abundance: few
v_gene: TRBV20-1
d_gene: -
j_gene: TRBJ1-5

CDR3aa: CASSPSPIGGQPQHF
CDR3nt: TGTGCCAGCAGTCCTTCTCCGATAGGGGGTCAGCCCCAGCATTTT
abundance: -
v_gene: TRBV11-2
d_gene: -
j_gene: TRBJ1-5

CDR3aa: CASSISGTGFNQPQHF
CDR3nt: TGTGCCAGTAGTATTTCCGGGACAGGGTTCAATCAGCCCCAGCATTTT
abundance: -
v_gene: TRBV19
d_gene: TRBD1
j_gene: TRBJ1-5

CDR3aa: CSAAKGPTSGSSYEQYF
CDR3nt: TGCAGTGCTGCGAAAGGCCCAACTAGCGGGAGCTCCTACGAGCAGTACTTC
abundance: -
v_gene: TRBV20-1
d_gene: TRBD2
j_gene: TRBJ2-7

CDR3aa: CASSYAVRVNTEAFF
CDR3nt: TGTGCCAGCAGTTACGCGGTCAGGGTGAACACTGAAGCTTTCTTT
abundance: -
v_gene: TRBV6-2/TRBV6-3
d_gene: -
j_gene: TRBJ1-1

CDR3aa: CASSLNRLANYGYTF
CDR3nt: TGTGCCAGCAGCTTGAACCGCCTGGCTAACTATGGCTACACCTTC
abundance: few
v_gene: TRBV5-6
d_gene: -
j_gene: TRBJ1-2

CDR3aa: CASSSQGNTEAFF
CDR3nt: TGTGCCAGCAGCTCACAGGGGAACACTGAAGCTTTCTTT
abundance: -
v_gene: TRBV7-9
d_gene: -
j_gene: TRBJ1-1

CDR3aa: CASSKEQGRGETQYF
CDR3nt: TGTGCCAGCAGCAAGGAACAGGGTCGTGGAGAGACCCAGTACTTC
abundance: -
v_gene: TRBV7-8
d_gene: -
j_gene: TRBJ2-5

CDR3aa: CSAGQGASDTQYF
CDR3nt: TGCAGTGCTGGTCAGGGGGCGTCCGATACGCAGTATTTT
abundance: -
v_gene: TRBV20-1
d_gene: TRBD1
j_gene: TRBJ2-3